This T cell receptor (beta chain) is drawn from a study of read filtering for tumor transcriptome and immune sequencing. By sample fraction, this clonotype is medium-sized (0.01 to 0.1%). The CDR3 sequence is 15 residues long. Germline V gene sequence: CDR1 KGHSH, CDR2 LQKENI. V lost 6 bases to trimming and J lost 0 bases; unmatched junction nucleotides: 7. Molecular barcoded adaptors covering alpha/delta and beta/gamma chains were used on roughly 370 ng RNA. TCRdb re-called the reads through MiXCR, storing one row per CDR3 protein. This table holds approximately 20,000 distinct CDR3 sequences, around 20% found once.

The chain combines TRBV18 with TRBJ1-1, with 7 bases lining up with TRBD1. Sequencing was carried out using a population of CD138-negative cells sorted from bone marrow. The origin of this receptor is a donor at least 40 years old with multiple myeloma. The CDR3 sequence: CASSGQTVLNTEAFF. Here the CDR3 DNA reads TGTGCCAGCTCGGGACAGACAGTACTGAACACTGAAGCTTTCTTT.